These 18 T cell receptor beta chains share one sample of origin, sequenced in a study of cytomegalovirus exposure and HLA in healthy donors. PCR used 60 Vbeta primers and 13 Jbeta primers. Measured with immunoSEQ multiplex PCR; TCRdb has only the in-frame clones, and not every one. The table records fewer than 150,000 clones, around 68% of them present only once. Sequenced: PBMCs. These receptors originate from a woman aged 50 to 65 in good health and CMV-seropositive.

The chain couples TRBV19 to TRBJ1-1; D is possibly TRBD1 (5 bases). The CDR3 sequence is 14 residues long. V was pared by 0 bases and J by 6 bases, with 11 bases between. Germline CDR1 reads LNHDA; CDR2 reads SQIVND (reference sequence). As DNA, the CDR3 is TGTGCCAGTAGTATAGACCAGGGCTTACCTGAAGCTTTCTTT. This codes for CASSIDQGLPEAFF.

The V and J genes are TRBV10-3 and TRBJ1-1, with D perhaps matching TRBD1 (5 bases). Trimming shortened V by 3 bases and J by 6 bases, and 23 bases separated the two germline ends. The germline V gene has CDR1 ENHRY and CDR2 SYGVKD. There are 17 residues in the CDR3. The CDR3 DNA reads as TGTGCCATCAGTGATCTCTCTCGGGCAGGGAAGCAGGCTGAAGCTTTCTTT. It encodes CAISDLSRAGKQAEAFF.

The CDR3 DNA reads TGTGCCAGCAGCTTCCGGGACAGGGGGCGAAATGAGCAGTTCTTC. This codes for CASSFRDRGRNEQFF. This chain links TRBV7-6 with TRBJ2-1; 12 positions agree with TRBD1. This CDR3 region has 15 residues. Trimming cost V 3 bases and J 7 bases; bases outside gene matches: 4. The germline gives CDR1 SGHVS, CDR2 FNYEAQ.

In its sample, this clone was seen a few times. J is TRBJ2-3 and V is TRBV9; TRBD2 agrees at 7 bases. The junction had 10 bases not matched to a gene; V was cut back by 3 bases and J by 0 bases. The germline V gene encodes CDR1 SGDLS and CDR2 YYNGEE. This CDR3 region has 17 residues. The CDR3 DNA is TGTGCCAGCAGCGCGAATACCGGGACTACTAGCACAGATACGCAGTATTTT. It codes for CASSANTGTTSTDTQYF.

The chain has TRBV19 and TRBJ1-1; a weak D match, TRBD1 (5 bases). V gave up 8 bases and J gave up 8 bases, with 6 bases separating them. The CDR3 covers 9 residues. From germline, CDR1 is LNHDA and CDR2 SQIVND (reference sequence). CDR3: CASGAEAFF. The CDR3 DNA reads TGTGCCAGTGGGGCCGAAGCTTTCTTT.

This clone was picked up a small number of times. The gene calls are TRBV5-6 and TRBJ1-1; D gene uncertain. In germline, CDR1 is SGHDT, CDR2 YYEEEE. V gave up 9 bases and J gave up 0 bases, with 15 bases separating them. The CDR3 spans 14 residues. CDR3 in amino acids: CAIKAGEMNTEAFF. Written as DNA, the CDR3 is TGTGCCATAAAAGCGGGAGAGATGAACACTGAAGCTTTCTTT.

The chain carries TRBV5-1 and TRBJ1-4; 8 bases match TRBD1. Looked up from germline, CDR1 is SGHRS and CDR2 is YFSETQ. CDR3 length equals 14 residues. The V and J ends lost 4 bases and 4 bases, in that order; junction bases with no gene match: 3. The DNA of the CDR3 is TGCGCCAGCAGCCCCGGACAGGGTAATGAAAAACTGTTTTTT. Its protein product is CASSPGQGNEKLFF.

This clone was counted a few times. The CDR3 DNA follows: TGTGCCAGCAGCTTTTCCGGGGGACAGGGAGTTGGCTACACCTTC. Protein product: CASSFSGGQGVGYTF. The chain carries TRBV7-2 and TRBJ1-2; TRBD1 matches at 9 bases. Germline V lookup: CDR1 SGHTA, CDR2 FQGNSA. The V segment lost 3 bases and the J segment 7 bases; nucleotides outside the gene matches: 9. This CDR3 is 15 amino acids long.

V usage is TRBV7-2 and J usage is TRBJ2-1; D might be TRBD2 (5 bases). Germline values: CDR1 SGHTA, CDR2 FQGNSA. Trimming pared 2 bases from V and 9 bases from J, leaving 8 bases between. The CDR3 has 12 amino acids. CDR3 amino acids: CASSLRETEQFF. In DNA form, the CDR3 reads TGTGCCAGCAGCTTAAGGGAGACTGAGCAGTTCTTC. Using reference TRBV7-2 and TRBJ2-1 for the parts outside the CDR3, the full variable domain is GAGVSQSPSNKVTEKGKDVELRCDPISGHTALYWYRQSLGQGLEFLIYFQGNSAPDKSGLPSDRFSAERTGGSVSTLTIQRTQQEDSAVYLCASSLRETEQFFGPGTRLTVL.

The J gene is TRBJ1-5, the V gene TRBV4-3; D possibly corresponds to TRBD1 (5 bases). The length of the CDR3 is 15 residues. Germline V gene sequence: CDR1 LGHNA, CDR2 YSLEER. The germline V and J ends were trimmed by 1 base and 5 bases, with 12 bases remaining between them. Here the CDR3 DNA reads TGCGCCAGCAGCCAAGTGTGGCAGGGTGATCAGCCCCAGCATTTT. This translates into CASSQVWQGDQPQHF.

The genes are TRBV6-5 and TRBJ2-4, with unresolved D. Deletions cut 7 bases from V and 5 bases from J, with 18 bases between. Germline V gives CDR1 MNHEY, CDR2 SVGAGI. This CDR3 is 15 amino acids long. The DNA of the CDR3 is TGTGCCAGCAAAGATGGCGGATACAACCAAAACATTCAGTACTTC. Translation gives CASKDGGYNQNIQYF.

The CDR3 bases are TGTGCCAGCTCACGGGTTCCCGGGACAGGGGGGCGAGAGACCCAGTACTTC. Translated, it gives CASSRVPGTGGRETQYF. The V and J genes are TRBV18 and TRBJ2-5; 11 nucleotides agree with TRBD1. The CDR3 has 17 amino acids. The ends lost 4 bases at V and 4 bases at J; junction bases unmatched: 11. Germline assignment: CDR1 KGHSH and CDR2 LQKENI. The complete variable domain, with remaining parts taken from reference TRBV18 and TRBJ2-5, reads NAGVMQNPRHLVRRRGQEARLRCSPMKGHSHVYWYRQLPEEGLKFMVYLQKENIIDESGMPKERFSAEFPKEGPSILRIQQVVRGDSAAYFCASSRVPGTGGRETQYFGPGTRLLVL.

V usage is TRBV2 and J usage is TRBJ2-7, with a weak D call TRBD1 (7 bases). The CDR3 loop spans 13 amino acids. Germline V gene data show CDR1 as SNHLY and CDR2 as FYNNEI. V lost 10 bases, J lost 2 bases, and 15 bases lay in between. The CDR3: CANGGQGAYEQYF. The CDR3 coding sequence is TGTGCCAACGGAGGGCAGGGGGCCTACGAGCAGTACTTC.

The V gene is TRBV4-3, the J gene TRBJ1-1; a possible D gene is TRBD1 (6 bases). The V end was cut by 3 bases, the J end by 1 base, with 9 bases between. The length of the CDR3 is 14 residues. Germline V gives CDR1 LGHNA, CDR2 YSLEER. CDR3 loop: CASSQRGGNTEAFF. CDR3 in DNA: TGCGCCAGCAGCCAGAGGGGGGGGAACACTGAAGCTTTCTTT.

The rearrangement uses TRBV10-2 and TRBJ2-7; possible D gene TRBD2, 5 bases. The germline V gene has CDR1 WSHSY and CDR2 SAAADI. The V end was cut by 8 bases, the J end by 3 bases, with 11 bases between. The CDR3 sequence is 12 residues long. This chain's CDR3 is CASQAAGYEQYF. The CDR3 DNA reads as TGCGCCAGCCAAGCGGCAGGCTACGAGCAGTACTTC.

This clone was detected once. The chain carries TRBV15 and TRBJ1-2; 8 nucleotides align to TRBD1. Germline CDR1 is LNHNV and CDR2 is YYDKDF (reference sequence). Trimming took 0 bases from V and 7 from J; bases not matched to a gene: 7. The CDR3 length is 15 residues. CDR3: CATSRDGQGGGGYTF. The CDR3 DNA sequence: TGTGCCACCAGCAGAGACGGACAGGGCGGAGGTGGCTACACCTTC.

This chain connects TRBV28 to TRBJ2-7, with 10 bases fitting TRBD2. J gave up 2 bases and V 1 base, and 5 bases lay outside the gene matches. The CDR3 has 16 residues. The V gene's germline CDR1 is MDHEN and CDR2 SYDVKM. The CDR3 sequence is CASSLSLAGLTYEQYF. The CDR3 nucleotides read TGTGCCAGCAGTTTATCACTAGCGGGACTGACCTACGAGCAGTACTTC.

This chain connects TRBV5-1 to TRBJ2-7, with 11 bases matching TRBD1. From germline, CDR1 is SGHRS and CDR2 YFSETQ. This CDR3 contains 16 residues. The J segment lost 0 bases and the V segment lost 4 bases, leaving 6 bases of the junction unmatched. The CDR3 loop is CASSGTGGAISYEQYF. The CDR3 region has the DNA TGCGCCAGCAGCGGGACAGGGGGAGCCATCTCCTACGAGCAGTACTTC.